The 13 T cell receptor beta chains below were found in one sample sequenced in a study of radiotherapy plus CTLA-4 blockade in lung cancer (dated by TCRdb to 2016 to 2019). To prepare the library, the immunoSEQ multiplex PCR assay was applied. The table was pulled from immuneACCESS by TCRdb, which kept in-frame rearrangements only. Such tables lose some clones; where checked, under half of the loss comes from unresolved V genes, and the rest has no known cause. The sample table holds around 50,000 clones, of which around nine tenths were seen once. The top ten hold less than 20% of the sample. Source: peripheral blood, taken from a patient treated with radiotherapy plus ipilimumab. The receptors stem from a human donor with non-small cell lung cancer that progressed on radiotherapy plus ipilimumab. Some clones in this sample may be carry-over from other donors' samples.

V and J are TRBV10-3 and TRBJ1-5; tentatively, D is TRBD1 (5 bases). This CDR3 region has 13 residues. From germline, CDR1 is ENHRY and CDR2 SYGVKD. V lost 6 bases and J lost 0, with 6 bases in between. The CDR3 loop is CAIRTDSNQPQHF. DNA for the CDR3: TGTGCCATCAGGACAGATAGCAATCAGCCCCAGCATTTT.

This chain connects TRBV6-1 to TRBJ2-7; 9 bases align to TRBD1. Trimming at V came to 7 bases and at J to 4 bases, leaving 8 bases not matched to a gene. Looked up from germline, CDR1 is MNHNS and CDR2 is SASEGT. CDR3 length: 14 residues. CDR3 in DNA: TGTGCCAGCAAAGACAGGGGGTCACTGTACGAGCAGTACTTC. It codes for CASKDRGSLYEQYF.

The gene calls are TRBV7-9 and TRBJ1-1; tentative D call: TRBD1 (5 bases). V lost 5 bases to trimming and J lost 11 bases, with 18 bases between them. Germline CDR1 reads SEHNR; CDR2 reads FQNEAQ (reference sequence). The CDR3 length is 13 residues. The CDR3 region is CASSLGASPRAFF. The DNA of the CDR3 is TGTGCCAGCAGCCTAGGGGCCTCTCCCAGGGCTTTCTTT.

The rearrangement uses TRBV7-2 and TRBJ2-1, with 10 bases fitting TRBD2. With V trimmed by 1 base and J by 0 bases, 6 bases remained unmatched. This CDR3 region has 18 residues. Germline V gene sequence: CDR1 SGHTA, CDR2 FQGNSA. The CDR3 DNA follows: TGTGCCAGCAGCTTAGGCAGCGGGGGGGCCAACTCCTACAATGAGCAGTTCTTC. Translation: CASSLGSGGANSYNEQFF.

This chain joins TRBV5-1 and TRBJ2-4; D gene unclear. This CDR3 has 14 residues. Germline assignment: CDR1 SGHRS and CDR2 YFSETQ. V lost 4 bases to trimming and J lost 4 bases, with 12 bases between them. CDR3: CASSQYQRKNIQYF. CDR3 sequence (DNA): TGCGCCAGCAGCCAGTACCAGCGAAAAAACATTCAGTACTTC. Filled out from reference TRBV5-1 and TRBJ2-4, the complete variable domain reads KAGVTQTPRYLIKTRGQQVTLSCSPISGHRSVSWYQQTPGQGLQFLFEYFSETQRNKGNFPGRFSGRQFSNSRSEMNVSTLELGDSALYLCASSQYQRKNIQYFGAGTRLSVL.

This clone has only a few counts. The J gene is TRBJ2-1, the V gene TRBV5-1, with 8 bases that match TRBD2. The ends lost 4 bases at V and 9 bases at J; junction bases unmatched: 12. Looked up from germline, CDR1 is SGHRS and CDR2 is YFSETQ. The CDR3 contains 15 residues. CDR3 coding DNA: TGCGCCAGCAGCACGGACTTCGCGGGGGGTATTGAGCAGTTCTTC. Protein product: CASSTDFAGGIEQFF.

The chain combines TRBV18 with TRBJ1-1; D call uncertain. V was pared by 3 bases and J by 10 bases, with 15 bases between. The germline V gene has CDR1 KGHSH and CDR2 LQKENI. The CDR3 loop spans 13 amino acids. The CDR3 coding sequence is TGTGCCAGCTCACCCCCGGGGTGGGAGGGAGCTTTCTTT. Protein: CASSPPGWEGAFF.

CDR3 nucleotides: TGCGCCAGCAGCTGGGGACAGCCCTACGAGCAGTACTTC. This encodes CASSWGQPYEQYF. The gene calls are TRBV5-1 and TRBJ2-7, with 7 bases that match TRBD1. Germline V gene data show CDR1 as SGHRS and CDR2 as YFSETQ. The J segment lost 2 bases and the V segment lost 3 bases, leaving 2 bases of the junction unmatched. The CDR3 is 13 residues long. The entire variable domain, with the rest obtained from reference TRBV5-1 and TRBJ2-7, is as follows: KAGVTQTPRYLIKTRGQQVTLSCSPISGHRSVSWYQQTPGQGLQFLFEYFSETQRNKGNFPGRFSGRQFSNSRSEMNVSTLELGDSALYLCASSWGQPYEQYFGPGTRLTVT.

V and J are TRBV4-2 and TRBJ2-1; D possibly corresponds to TRBD2 (5 bases). The CDR3 loop spans 15 amino acids. The germline gives CDR1 LGHNA, CDR2 YNFKEQ. V was pared by 1 base and J by 12 bases, with 19 bases between. CDR3 sequence reads: CASSQGEAGSLGQFF. The CDR3 coding sequence is TGTGCCAGCAGCCAAGGAGAGGCGGGCTCCCTAGGGCAGTTCTTC.

The chain uses TRBV5-1 and TRBJ1-4; 9 nucleotides match TRBD1. J lost 6 bases, V lost 0 bases, and 3 bases had no gene match. The germline CDR1 and CDR2 sequences are SGHRS and YFSETQ. This CDR3 has 15 amino acids. CDR3 sequence (DNA): TGCGCCAGCAGCTTGGAACAGGGGGCGCATGAAAAACTGTTTTTT. This translates into CASSLEQGAHEKLFF. Supplemented by reference TRBV5-1 and TRBJ1-4, the full variable domain reads KAGVTQTPRYLIKTRGQQVTLSCSPISGHRSVSWYQQTPGQGLQFLFEYFSETQRNKGNFPGRFSGRQFSNSRSEMNVSTLELGDSALYLCASSLEQGAHEKLFFGSGTQLSVL.

V gene TRBV18 combines with J gene TRBJ1-1; 9 bases agree with TRBD1. CDR1 KGHSH and CDR2 LQKENI come from the germline V gene. This CDR3 has 16 residues. The trim removed 4 bases at V and 5 bases at J, leaving 11 bases unmatched. The CDR3 reads CASSLLLGQGFTEAFF. The CDR3 DNA reads TGTGCCAGCTCACTACTTCTGGGACAGGGTTTTACTGAAGCTTTCTTT.

This clone has a single count. The V call is TRBV29-1, the J call TRBJ1-2; 7 bases line up with TRBD1. The CDR3 consists of 12 residues. Germline trimming cut 3 bases from V and 6 bases from J; bases unmatched to any gene: 4. Germline CDR1 is SQVTM and CDR2 is ANQGSEA. The CDR3 protein is CSVESRGNGYTF. CDR3 sequence (DNA): TGCAGCGTTGAGTCCAGGGGGAATGGCTACACCTTC.

This clone was recorded only once. The chain is built from TRBV5-1 and TRBJ2-7; possibly TRBD2 for D (6 bases). The CDR3 covers 12 residues. V lost 4 bases to trimming and J lost 7 bases, with 12 bases between them. Germline V gene data show CDR1 as SGHRS and CDR2 as YFSETQ. CDR3 protein: CASSPSRGEQYF. For the CDR3, the DNA is TGCGCCAGCAGCCCGTCTCGGGGGGAGCAGTACTTC.